The clone carrying this T cell receptor (beta chain) has only a few counts. The data were taken from a study of blood T cell repertoires in COVID-19. In the study overall: Material from acute and convalescent COVID-19 was sourced from the United States, Italy and Spain. Sources were T cells, B-cell-depleted T cells, or PBMCs; the material itself was cDNA or gDNA.

Original processing notes: Estimated nucleated cell counts came from reference gene primer amplification. TCRdb's table, derived via immunoSEQ multiplex PCR, lists solely in-frame clones and lacks some. Clone size and V and J calls were adopted from that table, with D and trimming inferred from the DNA. The top ten clones hold 8% to 9.5% of a sample with around 500,000 clones, about 88% of them seen once. Those who participated ranged in age from roughly 18 to 89 years and resided in 20 to 30 US areas. Germline CDR1 is MNHEY and CDR2 is SMNVEV (reference sequence). V lost 4 bases to trimming and J lost 0 bases, with 15 bases between them. The CDR3 has 17 residues.

This receptor was obtained from a woman aged 55-70 years who had recovered from COVID-19. The chain employs TRBV27 and TRBJ1-4; tentatively, D is TRBD1 (5 bases). The sequenced sample was PBMCs or T cells enriched from blood (not recorded which). Written as DNA, the CDR3 is TGTGCCAGCAGTTCCCTCCCTCGGGGGACAACTAATGAAAAACTGTTTTTT. As protein: CASSSLPRGTTNEKLFF.